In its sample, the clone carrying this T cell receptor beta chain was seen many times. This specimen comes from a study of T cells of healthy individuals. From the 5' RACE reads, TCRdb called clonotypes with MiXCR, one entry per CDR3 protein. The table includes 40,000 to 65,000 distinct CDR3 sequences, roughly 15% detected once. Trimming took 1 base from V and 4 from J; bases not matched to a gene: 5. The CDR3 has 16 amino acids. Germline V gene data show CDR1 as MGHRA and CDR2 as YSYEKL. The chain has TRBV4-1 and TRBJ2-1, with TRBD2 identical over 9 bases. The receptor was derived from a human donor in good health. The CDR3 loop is CASSQGSGSNYNEQFF. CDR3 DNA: TGCGCCAGCAGCCAAGGTAGCGGGAGTAATTACAATGAGCAGTTCTTC.